This note documents a single T cell receptor (beta chain) sequence. The antigen is undetermined. This sample was taken from a study of cytomegalovirus exposure and HLA in healthy donors. Findings and caveats of the study: TCR beta sequences numbering about 17,000 were associated with HLA alleles at 0.05 false discovery rate in a later analysis. Most sequenced TCRs were rare (though some public TCRs occurred in many donors). The sole available immune exposure information was CMV serostatus.

Germline CDR1 is MDHEN and CDR2 is SYDVKM. CDR3 length equals 15 residues. Trimming removed 3 bases from V and 4 bases from J; junction bases left unmatched: 2. 60 Vbeta and 13 Jbeta primers were used in PCR. Per the authors' pipeline: Among the unique TCR beta chains that a later analysis counted, about 81 million in all, about 11 million were shared. The table came from immunoSEQ multiplex PCR; TCRdb's copy has only in-frame clones and leaves some out. Clone size and V and J calls were adopted from that table, with D and trimming inferred from the DNA. The table has around 65,000 clones, about four fifths seen once.

The chain links TRBV28 to TRBJ1-6, with 8 bases that match TRBD1. The source is a woman in her 30s in good health and CMV-seronegative. Input material: PBMCs. This chain's CDR3 is CASSLGDRYNSPLHF. The CDR3 nucleotides are TGTGCCAGCAGTTTGGGGGACAGGTATAATTCACCCCTCCACTTT.